The 14 T cell receptor beta chains below were found in one sample sequenced in a study of breast tumors, draining lymph nodes, adjacent tissues. The lymph nodes were axillary draining lymph nodes from breast cancer patients. A single record per CDR3 protein comes from TCRdb applying MiXCR to the multiplex PCR reads. The table shows 150,000 to 200,000 distinct CDR3 sequences, with more than 25% occurring only once. Source material: axillary lymph node tissue. These receptors all stem from a female donor with breast cancer. Some clones in this sample may be carry-over from other donors' samples.

In its sample, this clonotype was seen many times. The chain recombines TRBV4-1 with TRBJ1-5, with D tentatively TRBD1 (6 bases). CDR3 length: 16 amino acids. The V end lost 2 bases, the J end lost 5 bases, and 16 bases lay between the germline ends. Germline CDR1 and CDR2: MGHRA and YSYEKL. The CDR3 loop reads CASSQQRGGGDQPQHF. The CDR3 DNA reads as TGCGCCAGCAGCCAACAACGCGGAGGGGGAGATCAGCCCCAGCATTTT.

To note about this clonotype: A read error may produce the germline difference seen at one junction end. The gene calls are TRBV2 and TRBJ1-3, with D maybe TRBD1 (5 bases). The CDR3 has 16 residues. Germline CDR1 SNHLY, CDR2 FYNNEI. The chain's CDR3 is CVSRTPLGDSGNTIYF. The CDR3 region has the DNA TGTGTCAGCAGGACCCCACTAGGGGACTCTGGAAACACCATATATTTT.

This clonotype was seen many times. The chain recombines TRBV12-3 or TRBV12-4 with TRBJ2-3; 7 bases match TRBD1. The CDR3 spans 14 residues. Trimming at V came to 2 bases and at J to 5 bases, leaving 4 bases not matched to a gene. CDR3 bases: TGTGCCAGCAGTTTAATAGGGGGCTTAGATACGCAGTATTTT. Protein product: CASSLIGGLDTQYF.

In regard to this clonotype: This clone may be a read error of a much larger clone one base away. This chain joins TRBV5-6 and TRBJ2-3; tentatively, D is TRBD1 (6 bases). The V end was cut by 1 base, the J end by 3 bases, with 12 bases between. CDR1 is SGHDT, CDR2 YYEEEE, per germline. This CDR3 comprises 15 residues. This chain's CDR3 is CASSLYRAGTDTQYF. In DNA form, the CDR3 reads TGTGCCAGCAGCTTGTACAGGGCCGGGACAGATACGCAGTATTTT.

This clonotype has ten or more counts. The chain uses TRBV6-2 or TRBV6-3 and TRBJ2-7; 7 positions match TRBD1. The CDR3 is 17 residues long. Germline V lookup: CDR1 MNHEY, CDR2 SVGEGT. With V trimmed by 2 bases and J by 2 bases, 12 bases remained unmatched. The CDR3 DNA reads TGTGCCAGCAGTTACATCAATCCCGGGACAGACCCCTACGAGCAGTACTTC. This translates into CASSYINPGTDPYEQYF.

This clonotype was seen ten or more times. This rearrangement joins TRBV19 to TRBJ2-3, with D perhaps matching TRBD1 (6 bases). Trimming stripped 7 bases from V and 2 bases from J, with 10 bases between. The CDR3 loop spans 13 amino acids. Germline V lookup: CDR1 LNHDA, CDR2 SQIVND (reference sequence). CDR3: CASTWDTTDTQYF. The CDR3 DNA sequence: TGTGCCAGTACCTGGGACACCACAGATACGCAGTATTTT. Combining the CDR3 with reference TRBV19 and TRBJ2-3 gives the whole variable domain DGGITQSPKYLFRKEGQNVTLSCEQNLNHDAMYWYRQDPGQGLRLIYYSQIVNDFQKGDIAEGYSVSREKKESFPLTVTSAQKNPTAFYLCASTWDTTDTQYFGPGTRLTVL.

With regard to this clonotype: One junction end does not reproduce the germline sequence, and a read error may be involved. This chain links TRBV11-1 with TRBJ2-1, with 7 bases lining up with TRBD2. From germline, CDR1 is SGHAT and CDR2 FQDESV (reference sequence). The CDR3 length is 18 residues. DNA of the CDR3: TGTGCCAGCGGCTTTAAAAGAGGACCAGCGGGACCCTACAATGAGCAGTTCTTC. Protein: CASGFKRGPAGPYNEQFF.

As concerns this clonotype: A junction boundary mismatches the germline segment, possibly from a read error. The chain is built from TRBV30 and TRBJ1-6; D gene unclear. CDR3 length equals 15 residues. Germline V gene data show CDR1 as GTSNPN and CDR2 as SVGIG (reference sequence). Here the CDR3 DNA reads TGTGCTTGGAGTGTAAGGAGCTCCTATAATTCACCCCTCTACTTT. Protein product: CAWSVRSSYNSPLYF.

This clonotype was counted at least ten times. The chain couples TRBV4-2 to TRBJ2-3; TRBD2 aligns across 11 bases. The length of the CDR3 is 16 residues. Germline lookup yields CDR1 LGHNA and CDR2 YNFKEQ. The V gene end was trimmed by 4 bases and the J gene end by 5 bases; junction bases not matched to a gene: 8. The CDR3 sequence: CASSPLSGGARDTQYF. In nucleotides, the CDR3 is TGTGCCAGCAGCCCGCTTAGCGGGGGGGCTAGAGATACGCAGTATTTT.

The J gene is TRBJ2-7, the V gene TRBV6-2 or TRBV6-3, with D possibly matching TRBD2 (6 bases). The germline CDR1 and CDR2 sequences are MNHEY and SVGEGT. This CDR3 comprises 16 residues. Trimming removed 0 bases from V and 2 bases from J, with 14 bases in between. CDR3 amino acids: CASSYSRRDSTYEQYF. The CDR3, as DNA: TGTGCCAGCAGTTACTCGAGGCGGGACTCCACCTACGAGCAGTACTTC.

The V gene is TRBV27, the J gene TRBJ1-2; D is perhaps TRBD1 (5 bases). Per the germline V gene, CDR1 is MNHEY and CDR2 is SMNVEV (reference sequence). The CDR3 is 12 amino acids. The V gene lost 5 bases and the J gene lost 4 bases, with 8 bases spanning the gap. In DNA, the CDR3 is TGTGCCAGCAGTCGCGGGACCTATGGCTACACCTTC. This translates into CASSRGTYGYTF.

This clonotype has at least ten counts. The chain is built from TRBV9 and TRBJ2-7; D gene ambiguous. Germline-derived CDR1 and CDR2 are SGDLS and YYNGEE. The CDR3 sequence is 15 residues long. V lost 3 bases, J lost 0 bases, and 13 bases lay in between. CDR3 bases: TGTGCCAGCAGCGCCAGTGGAGACACCTCCTACGAGCAGTACTTC. Translated, it gives CASSASGDTSYEQYF. The full variable domain, its missing parts supplied by reference TRBV9 and TRBJ2-7, is DSGVTQTPKHLITATGQRVTLRCSPRSGDLSVYWYQQSLDQGLQFLIQYYNGEERAKGNILERFSAQQFPDLHSELNLSSLELGDSALYFCASSASGDTSYEQYFGPGTRLTVT.

This clonotype was picked up a small number of times. The rearrangement links TRBV4-1 to TRBJ2-7; 8 bases are shared with TRBD1. CDR3 length: 18 residues. CDR1 and CDR2 (germline): MGHRA, YSYEKL. The J segment lost 0 bases and the V segment lost 1 base, leaving 11 bases of the junction unmatched. In nucleotides, the CDR3 is TGCGCCAGCAGCCAAGCTTCCCGGCGGGACAGGAGCTCCTACGAGCAGTACTTC. Its translation is CASSQASRRDRSSYEQYF.

This clonotype was observed a handful of times. Just one base apart from a much larger clone, this may be a read error. V and J are TRBV11-2 and TRBJ1-5; 7 nucleotides match TRBD1. Looked up from germline, CDR1 is SGHAT and CDR2 is FQNNGV. With 5 bases clipped from V and 3 bases from J, the junction kept 7 bases outside the gene matches. The CDR3 is 15 residues long. CDR3 residues: CASSLGQPTNQPQHF. For the CDR3, the DNA is TGTGCCAGCAGCCTGGGACAGCCAACCAATCAGCCCCAGCATTTT.